This T cell receptor (beta chain) was sequenced for a study of OX40 agonist ivuxolimab in advanced cancers. For context, the study as a whole: Ivuxolimab was an agonistic, fully human IgG2 monoclonal antibody directed against OX40 (CD134), a costimulatory receptor. Intravenous ivuxolimab was administered to patients every 2 weeks at six dose levels: 0.01, 0.1, 0.3, 1.5, 3 and 10 mg/kg. Of the 50 to 55 dose-escalation patients, hepatocellular carcinoma was present in some 19, melanoma in approximately 15, renal cell carcinoma in 9 and head and neck cancer in 9. A male proportion of roughly 85% and a mean age of approximately 55 years, ranging from 23 to 79, were recorded for the dose-escalation cohort. Prior anti-PD-1, anti-PD-L1 or anti-CTLA-4 therapy was permitted, and checkpoint inhibitors had been received by roughly two fifths of dose-escalation patients. Partial responses occurred in three dose-escalation patients, of whom one had hepatocellular carcinoma and two had cutaneous melanoma. The purpose of peripheral TCRbeta sequencing was to test whether ivuxolimab changed TCR sequence diversity and led to clonal T-cell expansion. The paper reports the monotherapy dose-escalation portion (N ≈ 50 patients) of the phase I ivuxolimab trial. Results and caveats for the whole study, not just this receptor: The antigen specificity of the clonally expanded peripheral T cells was not determined. In the 0.1-3.0 mg/kg groups, partial responders had among the lowest normalized peripheral clonal expansion, particularly in CD8+ T cells. After ivuxolimab, expanded clones were on average more numerous among CD8+ T cells than among CD4+ T cells. At doses from 0.1 to 3.0 mg/kg, clonal expansion was seen in both CD4+ and CD8+ blood T cells between baseline and week 6. Low levels of normalized T-cell clonal expansion were also seen in some nonresponding patients.

Patients with a history of autoimmune disease or receiving systemic immunosuppression were excluded from the trial. Peripheral blood for TCR sequencing was collected from all dose cohorts at baseline, on cycle 4 day 1, and on cycle 7 day 1. The samples were drawn from a first-in-human, open-label, multicenter phase I dose-escalation trial of ivuxolimab. Adults with locally advanced or metastatic melanoma, renal cell, hepatocellular, or head and neck squamous cell carcinoma were enrolled in the trial. Before TCR sequencing, CD4+ T cells and CD8+ T cells were sorted from peripheral blood as separate populations. The CDR3 goes from the cysteine to the phenylalanine over 15 residues. Here the CDR3 DNA is all that survives: 45 bases in frame from base 1. V and J are truncated by 4 bases and 4 bases respectively, leaving an intervening sequence of 13 bases. Looking up the germline V gene yields CDR1 SGHDN and CDR2 FVKESK.

Genomic DNA was isolated from the sorted cells so that the TCRbeta CDR3 region could be sequenced. The immunoSEQ Assay was used to sequence the TCRbeta CDR3 regions. Held by TCRdb, this immuneACCESS table contains in-frame sequences only and omits some clones. Under half of the omission traces to an unresolved V gene where checked; the cause of the rest is unknown. Counted in this sample were tens of thousands of clones; around 85% of them appeared once. Together, the top ten hold 5% of the sample. In regard to this clone: No antigen is known for it. Per-base quality was not reported, and no clone a single base away is much larger than it.

This clonotype originated in an adult with an advanced solid tumor such as melanoma, head and neck, liver or kidney cancer. This chain is built from TRBV14 and TRBJ1-4; a tentative D call is TRBD1 (5 bases match). Sequencing was performed on CD4+ or CD8+ T cells sorted from blood, taken in a trial of the OX40 agonist ivuxolimab. The DNA sequence is TGTGCCAGCAGCCCCTTAGGGGATCGTAATGAAAAACTGTTTTTT. This gives the protein CASSPLGDRNEKLFF. Supplemented by the reference TRBV14 and TRBJ1-4 proteins around the CDR3, the complete variable domain is EAGVTQFPSHSVIEKGQTVTLRCDPISGHDNLYWYRRVMGKEIKFLLHFVKESKQDESGMPNNRFLAERTGGTYSTLKVQPAELEDSGVYFCASSPLGDRNEKLFFGSGTQLSVL.